The rows below give T cell receptor beta chains drawn from one sample of a study of CXCR3-negative and CXCR3-positive naive CD8 T cells. TCRdb reprocessed the 5' RACE reads, keeping one entry per CDR3 protein, no DNA. The sample's table shows tens of thousands of distinct CDR3 sequences. The source material was naive CXCR3- CD8+ T cells from blood. The receptors derive from a human donor in good health. Some clones in this sample may be carry-over from other donors' samples. CDR3s include the opening cysteine and the closing phenylalanine or tryptophan.

TRBJ1-1,13,TRBV2,CASQRLENTEAFF
TRBJ2-3,15,TRBV6-5,CASSYLGGGFDTQYF
TRBJ2-7,14,TRBV29-1,CSVIVWDRDYEQYF
TRBJ1-2,17,TRBV24-1,CATSDRQTGEVNYGYTF
TRBJ2-7,14,TRBV29-1,CSVEASGLTYEQYF
TRBJ2-2,15,TRBV7-2,CASSSGPGGIGELFF
TRBJ1-2,15,TRBV7-9,CASSLAEWAGDGYTF
TRBJ2-3,18,TRBV7-9,CASSLPKGTGGFIDTQYF
TRBJ2-7,14,TRBV28,CASSSLAGRREQYF
TRBJ2-7,12,TRBV7-9,CASSLSGGEQYF
TRBJ2-3,15,TRBV5-6,CASSLAWESTDTQYF
TRBJ2-1,15,TRBV5-5,CASSLGTGKYNEQFF
TRBJ2-1,12,TRBV14,CASSWLYNEQFF
TRBJ2-7,12,TRBV29-1,CSVEGGNYEQYF
TRBJ1-1,11,TRBV29-1,CSVEDITEAFF
TRBJ2-1,13,TRBV19,CASSRERSNEQFF